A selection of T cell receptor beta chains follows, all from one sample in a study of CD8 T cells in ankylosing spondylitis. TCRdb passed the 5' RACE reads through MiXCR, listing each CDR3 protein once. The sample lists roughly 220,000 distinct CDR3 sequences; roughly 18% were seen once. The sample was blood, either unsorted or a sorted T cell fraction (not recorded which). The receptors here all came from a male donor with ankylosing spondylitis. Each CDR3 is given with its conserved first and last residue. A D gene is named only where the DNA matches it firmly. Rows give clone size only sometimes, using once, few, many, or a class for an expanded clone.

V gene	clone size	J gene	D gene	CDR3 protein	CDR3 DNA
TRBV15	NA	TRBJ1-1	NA	CATSRSREATEAFF	TGTGCCACCAGCAGATCCCGAGAGGCCACTGAAGCTTTCTTT
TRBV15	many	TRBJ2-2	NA	CATSRGRTNTGELFF	TGTGCCACCAGCAGAGGACGGACGAACACCGGGGAGCTGTTTTTT
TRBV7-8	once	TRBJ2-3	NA	CASSPPPGEADTQYF	TGTGCCAGCAGCCCCCCCCCGGGAGAAGCAGATACGCAGTATTTT
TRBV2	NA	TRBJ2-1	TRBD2	CASSEFRSGGTYNEQFF	TGTGCCAGCAGTGAATTTCGGAGCGGGGGGACATACAATGAGCAGTTCTTC
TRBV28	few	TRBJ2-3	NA	CASSLVDRGEMQTDTQYF	TGTGCCAGCAGTTTAGTGGATAGGGGGGAAATGCAGACAGATACGCAGTATTTT
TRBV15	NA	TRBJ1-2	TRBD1	CATSDNLGTGYGYTF	TGTGCCACCAGTGATAACCTCGGGACAGGTTATGGCTACACCTTC
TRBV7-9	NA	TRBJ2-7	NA	CASSSVGNAYEQYF	TGTGCCAGCAGCTCCGTGGGGAACGCCTACGAGCAGTACTTC
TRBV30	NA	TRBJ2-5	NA	CAWSMVGETQYF	TGTGCCTGGAGTATGGTGGGTGAGACCCAGTACTTC
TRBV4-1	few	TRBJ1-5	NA	CASSQDSYQPQHF	TGCGCCAGCAGCCAAGACAGTTACCAGCCCCAGCATTTT
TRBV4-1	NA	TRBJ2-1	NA	CASSQISGEQFF	TGCGCCAGCAGCCAGATAAGCGGTGAGCAGTTCTTC
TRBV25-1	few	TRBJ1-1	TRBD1	CASSDPDRVAEAFF	TGTGCCAGCAGTGACCCCGACAGGGTGGCTGAAGCTTTCTTT
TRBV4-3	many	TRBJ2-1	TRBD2	CASSQDILAGFNEQFF	TGCGCCAGCAGCCAAGATATCCTAGCGGGCTTCAATGAGCAGTTCTTC
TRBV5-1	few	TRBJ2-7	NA	CASSLGHPSEEQYF	TGCGCCAGCAGCCTGGGACACCCTTCGGAAGAGCAGTACTTC
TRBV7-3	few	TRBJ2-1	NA	CASSSGSDVQFF	TGTGCCAGCAGCTCAGGTAGCGACGTGCAGTTCTTC
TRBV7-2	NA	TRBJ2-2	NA	CASSLALGYANTGELFF	TGTGCCAGCAGCTTAGCGTTAGGCTACGCGAACACCGGGGAGCTGTTTTTT
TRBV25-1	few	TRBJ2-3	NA	CASSTEADTQYF	TGTGCCAGCAGTACAGAGGCAGATACGCAGTATTTT
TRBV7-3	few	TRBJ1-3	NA	CASSSPGVPSGNTIYF	TGTGCCAGCAGCTCCCCAGGGGTTCCTTCTGGAAACACCATATATTTT
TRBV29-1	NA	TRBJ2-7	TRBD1	CSVVGQGAPATYEQYF	TGCAGCGTTGTTGGACAGGGGGCTCCCGCCACCTACGAGCAGTACTTC
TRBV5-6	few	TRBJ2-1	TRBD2	CASSPPLAGGPRDEQFF	TGTGCCAGCAGCCCCCCACTAGCGGGAGGGCCGAGGGATGAGCAGTTCTTC
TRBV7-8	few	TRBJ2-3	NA	CASSLEYNPDTQYF	TGTGCCAGCAGCTTAGAGTACAACCCAGATACGCAGTATTTT
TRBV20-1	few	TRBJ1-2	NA	CSAYPMTGPYGYTF	TGCAGTGCCTACCCGATGACAGGTCCATATGGCTACACCTTC
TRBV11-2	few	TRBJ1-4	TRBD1	CASSLPSTGTGGEKLFF	TGTGCCAGCAGCTTACCCTCTACCGGGACAGGGGGTGAAAAACTGTTTTTT
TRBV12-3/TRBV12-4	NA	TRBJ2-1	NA	CASSYSGSVRSLYEQFF	TGTGCCAGCAGCTACAGCGGTTCAGTAAGATCTCTCTATGAGCAGTTCTTC
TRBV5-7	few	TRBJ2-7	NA	CASSLRKAVRGYEQYF	TGTGCCAGCAGCTTGAGGAAGGCGGTTAGAGGGTACGAGCAGTACTTC
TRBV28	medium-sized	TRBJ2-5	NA	CASSLFFQGWKETQYF	TGTGCCAGCAGTTTATTCTTCCAGGGTTGGAAGGAGACCCAGTACTTC
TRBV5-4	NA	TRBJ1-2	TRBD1	CASRMTGVYGYTF	TGTGCCAGCAGGATGACAGGGGTCTATGGCTACACCTTC
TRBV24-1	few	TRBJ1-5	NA	CATSDLDSNHPQHF	TGTGCCACCAGTGATTTGGATAGCAATCACCCCCAGCATTTT
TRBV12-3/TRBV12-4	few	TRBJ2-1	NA	CASSLPLSSFHNEQFF	TGTGCCAGCAGTTTACCGCTGTCCAGTTTCCACAATGAGCAGTTCTTC
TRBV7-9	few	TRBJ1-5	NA	CASSLGDGPRQPQHF	TGTGCCAGCAGCTTAGGGGACGGCCCACGGCAGCCCCAGCATTTT
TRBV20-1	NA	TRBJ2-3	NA	CSALGPVNTDTQYF	TGCAGTGCTCTCGGCCCTGTTAACACAGATACGCAGTATTTT
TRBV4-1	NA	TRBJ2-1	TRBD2	CASSHPSGGAYNEQFF	TGCGCCAGCAGCCACCCTAGCGGGGGTGCCTACAATGAGCAGTTCTTC
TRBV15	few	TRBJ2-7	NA	CATSRVLIYEQYF	TGTGCCACCAGCAGAGTATTGATCTACGAGCAGTACTTC
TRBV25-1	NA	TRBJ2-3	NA	CASSVLVSQTDTQYF	TGTGCCAGCAGTGTACTAGTATCTCAGACAGATACGCAGTATTTT
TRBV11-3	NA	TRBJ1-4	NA	CASSSREEEEKLFF	TGTGCCAGCAGCTCCCGGGAGGAGGAGGAAAAACTGTTTTTT
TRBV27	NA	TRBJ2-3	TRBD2	CASSLSGSGGADTQYF	TGTGCCAGCAGTTTATCGGGTAGCGGGGGTGCAGATACGCAGTATTTT
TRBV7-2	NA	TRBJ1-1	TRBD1	CASSAYRGKAEAFF	TGTGCCAGCAGCGCCTACAGGGGGAAGGCTGAAGCTTTCTTT
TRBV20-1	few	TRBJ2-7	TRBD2	CSASLSGDPYEQYF	TGCAGTGCTAGTCTCAGCGGGGACCCCTACGAGCAGTACTTC
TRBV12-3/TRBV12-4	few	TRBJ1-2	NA	CASSLVGGNYGYTF	TGTGCCAGCAGTTTAGTCGGAGGGAACTATGGCTACACCTTC
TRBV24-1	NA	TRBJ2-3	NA	CATSAPGGTDTQYF	TGTGCCACTAGCGCTCCCGGGGGCACAGATACGCAGTATTTT
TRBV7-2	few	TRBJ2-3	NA	CASSLGIFTDTQYF	TGTGCCAGCAGCCTCGGGATTTTCACAGATACGCAGTATTTT
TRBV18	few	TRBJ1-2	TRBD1	CASSSTGGDYGYTF	TGTGCCAGCTCATCCACAGGGGGGGACTATGGCTACACCTTC
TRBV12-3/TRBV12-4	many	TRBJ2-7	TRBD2	CASSLALIGLAGYEQYF	TGTGCCAGCAGTTTAGCGCTAATTGGTCTAGCGGGGTACGAGCAGTACTTC
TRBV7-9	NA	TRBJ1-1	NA	CASSLGGRREAFF	TGTGCCAGCAGCTTAGGAGGCCGTAGGGAAGCTTTCTTT
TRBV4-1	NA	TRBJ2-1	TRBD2	CASSQEGLASVEQFF	TGCGCCAGCAGCCAAGAGGGACTAGCTTCGGTTGAGCAGTTCTTC
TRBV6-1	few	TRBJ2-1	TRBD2	CASSQGLAGGLDEQFF	TGTGCCAGCAGCCAGGGACTAGCGGGAGGTTTGGATGAGCAGTTCTTC
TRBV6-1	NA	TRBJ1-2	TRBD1	CASSPRDRGYGYTF	TGTGCCAGCAGCCCGCGGGACAGGGGGTATGGCTACACCTTC
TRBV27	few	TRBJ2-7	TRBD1	CASSVTGGGGASYEQYF	TGTGCCAGCAGTGTGACAGGGGGCGGGGGTGCGTCCTACGAGCAGTACTTC
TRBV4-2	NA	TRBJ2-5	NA	CASSQDFWERAIQETQYF	TGTGCCAGCAGCCAAGACTTCTGGGAGCGAGCCATCCAAGAGACCCAGTACTTC
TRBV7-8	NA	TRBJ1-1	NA	CASSLVLGSNTEAFF	TGTGCCAGCAGCTTAGTATTGGGCTCGAACACTGAAGCTTTCTTT
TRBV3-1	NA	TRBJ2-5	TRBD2	CASSPSGARETQYF	TGTGCCAGCAGTCCCAGCGGGGCGCGAGAGACCCAGTACTTC
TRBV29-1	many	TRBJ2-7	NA	CSAQLNGVSYEQYF	TGCAGCGCCCAGTTGAACGGGGTCTCATACGAGCAGTACTTC